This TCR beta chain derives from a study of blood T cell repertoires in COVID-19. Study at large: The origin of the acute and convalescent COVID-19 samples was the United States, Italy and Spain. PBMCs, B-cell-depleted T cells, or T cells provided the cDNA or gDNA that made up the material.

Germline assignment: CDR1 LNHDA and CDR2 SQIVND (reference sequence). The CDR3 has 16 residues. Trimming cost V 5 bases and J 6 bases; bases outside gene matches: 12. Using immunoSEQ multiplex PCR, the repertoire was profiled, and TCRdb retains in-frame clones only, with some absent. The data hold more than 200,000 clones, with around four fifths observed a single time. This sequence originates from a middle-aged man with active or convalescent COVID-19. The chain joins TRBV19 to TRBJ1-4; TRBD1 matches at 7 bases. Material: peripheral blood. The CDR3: CASSPREGQKDEKLFF. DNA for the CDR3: TGTGCCAGTAGTCCTCGGGAGGGACAGAAGGATGAAAAACTGTTTTTT. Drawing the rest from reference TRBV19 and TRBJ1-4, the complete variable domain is DGGITQSPKYLFRKEGQNVTLSCEQNLNHDAMYWYRQDPGQGLRLIYYSQIVNDFQKGDIAEGYSVSREKKESFPLTVTSAQKNPTAFYLCASSPREGQKDEKLFFGSGTQLSVL.